The clone carrying this T cell receptor beta chain was detected many times. The data were taken from a study of T cells in Graves' hyperthyroidism and ophthalmopathy. Active moderate-to-severe ophthalmopathy, Clinical Activity Score at least 3, NOSPECS at least 4, under 3 months' duration. TCR beta CDR3 regions were amplified from RNA. Researchers ran a first-round RT-PCR on the TCR CDR3 using the HTBI primer set. One entry per CDR3 protein, called by TCRdb with MiXCR from the multiplex PCR reads. Here the sample spans around 250,000 distinct CDR3 sequences, over 15% being singletons. Trimming stripped 6 bases from V and 8 bases from J, with 25 bases between. The CDR3 is 16 residues long. Germline loops: CDR1 MNHEY, CDR2 SMNVEV (reference sequence).

The sample taken for sequencing was blood. The sequence was collected from a woman in her late teens or twenties with Graves' ophthalmopathy. J is TRBJ1-2 and V is TRBV27; D possibly corresponds to TRBD1 (6 bases). The CDR3 bases are TGTGCCAGCAGCCTATCGGGGGCAGGATCATCCCAGGGCTACACCTTC. It yields the protein CASSLSGAGSSQGYTF.